The clone carrying this T cell receptor (beta chain) counts as medium-sized (0.01 to 0.1%) by frequency. No antigen is known for it. Sequencing used immunoSEQ multiplex PCR; TCRdb keeps in-frame clones, though not all of them. This table lists 40,000 to 60,000 clones. This entry is derived from a study of T cells in women clearing cervical HPV infection. Study as a whole: Controls were women whose single incident HPV16 infection cleared within 12 months without precancer or cancer. Case blood was drawn when the lesion was first found; control blood after infection became undetectable.

Whole-study findings and limits: T-cell numbers per sample were unknown and may explain richness differences.

This TCR derives from a woman aged 18 to 75 with a cervical HPV16 infection that either progressed to CIN3+ or cleared (not recorded which). Sample: blood buffy coat.

The CDR3 here is CASSRQIQGADTGELFF. CDR3 DNA, as far as it was read: TGTGCCAGCAGCCGACAAATACAGGGGGCAGACACCGGGGAG. V is TRBV4-2 and J is TRBJ2-2; 9 positions match TRBD1. Coverage ceases 3 residues before the CDR3 finishes, and the germline J gene fills in the end. The CDR3 is 17 residues long. J was trimmed by 3 bases and V by 4 bases; bases with no gene match: 9. Germline V gene sequence: CDR1 LGHNA, CDR2 YNFKEQ.